This T cell receptor (beta chain) was captured in a study of shared clonotypes between healthy human individuals. Generated by immunoSEQ multiplex PCR, the TCRdb table keeps only in-frame clones and is missing some. Among roughly 650,000 clones, roughly 97% were seen once, and the ten largest hold approximately 0.057%. As to this clone: Other nucleotide sequences in the sample specify the same CDR3.

In germline, CDR1 is KGHSH, CDR2 LQKENI. The CDR3 extends over 15 amino acids. The V end was cut by 1 base, the J end by 1 base, with 10 bases between. What was sequenced was naive CD4+ T cells sorted from blood. Subset specified: CD45RA+ positively selected. This clonotype was obtained from a woman younger than 45 in good health. The rearrangement joins TRBV18 to TRBJ1-1; a possible D gene is TRBD1 (6 bases). CDR3 protein: CASSPQGGENTEAFF. The CDR3 nucleotides are TGTGCCAGCTCACCACAGGGGGGGGAGAACACTGAAGCTTTCTTT.